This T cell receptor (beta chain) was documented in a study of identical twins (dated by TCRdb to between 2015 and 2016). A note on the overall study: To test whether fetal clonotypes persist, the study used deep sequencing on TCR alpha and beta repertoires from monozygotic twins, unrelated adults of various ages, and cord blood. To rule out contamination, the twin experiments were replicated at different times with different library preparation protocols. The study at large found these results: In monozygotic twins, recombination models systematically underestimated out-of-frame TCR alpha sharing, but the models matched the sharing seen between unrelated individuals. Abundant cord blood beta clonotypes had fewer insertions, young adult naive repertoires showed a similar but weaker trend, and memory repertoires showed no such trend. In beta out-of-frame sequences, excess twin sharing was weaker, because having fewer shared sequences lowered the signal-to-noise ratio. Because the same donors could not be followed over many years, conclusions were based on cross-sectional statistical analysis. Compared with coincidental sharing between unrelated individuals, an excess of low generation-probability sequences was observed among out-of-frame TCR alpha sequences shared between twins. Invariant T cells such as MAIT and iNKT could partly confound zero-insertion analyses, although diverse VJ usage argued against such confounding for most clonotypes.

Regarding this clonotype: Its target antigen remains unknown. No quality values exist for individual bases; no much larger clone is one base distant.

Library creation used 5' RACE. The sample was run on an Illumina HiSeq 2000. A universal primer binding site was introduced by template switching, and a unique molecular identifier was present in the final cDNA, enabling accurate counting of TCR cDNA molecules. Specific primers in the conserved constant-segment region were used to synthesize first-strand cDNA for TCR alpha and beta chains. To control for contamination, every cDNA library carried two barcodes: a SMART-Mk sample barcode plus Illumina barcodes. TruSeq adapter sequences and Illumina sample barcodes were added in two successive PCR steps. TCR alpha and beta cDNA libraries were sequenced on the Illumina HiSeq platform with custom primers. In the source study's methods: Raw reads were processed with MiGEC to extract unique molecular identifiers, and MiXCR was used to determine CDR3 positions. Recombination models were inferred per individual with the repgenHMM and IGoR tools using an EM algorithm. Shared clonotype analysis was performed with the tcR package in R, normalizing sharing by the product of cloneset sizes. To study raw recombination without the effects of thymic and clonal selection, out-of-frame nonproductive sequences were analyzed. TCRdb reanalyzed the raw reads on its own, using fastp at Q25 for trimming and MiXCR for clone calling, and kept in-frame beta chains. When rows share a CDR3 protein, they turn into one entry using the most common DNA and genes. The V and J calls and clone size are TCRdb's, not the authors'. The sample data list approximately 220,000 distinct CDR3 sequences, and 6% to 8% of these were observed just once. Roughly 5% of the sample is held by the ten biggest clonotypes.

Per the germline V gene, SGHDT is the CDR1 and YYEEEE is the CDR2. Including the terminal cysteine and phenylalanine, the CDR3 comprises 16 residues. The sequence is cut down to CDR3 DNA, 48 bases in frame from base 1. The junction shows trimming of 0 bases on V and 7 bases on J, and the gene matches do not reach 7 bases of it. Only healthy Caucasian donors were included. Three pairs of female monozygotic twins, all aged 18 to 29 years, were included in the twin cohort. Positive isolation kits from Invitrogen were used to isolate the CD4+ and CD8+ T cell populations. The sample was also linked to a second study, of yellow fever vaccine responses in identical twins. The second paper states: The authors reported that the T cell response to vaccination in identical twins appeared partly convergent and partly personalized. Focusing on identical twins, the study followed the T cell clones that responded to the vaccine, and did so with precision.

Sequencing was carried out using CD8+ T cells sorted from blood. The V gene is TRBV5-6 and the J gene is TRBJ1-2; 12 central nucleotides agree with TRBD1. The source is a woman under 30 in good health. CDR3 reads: CASSLEIRGQGAGYTF. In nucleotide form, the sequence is TGTGCCAGCAGCTTGGAGATCCGGGGACAGGGGGCTGGCTACACCTTC.